The T cell receptor (beta chain) described here comes from a study of CD8+CD57+ T cells in acquired aplastic anemia (dated by TCRdb to the late 2010s). As for the study more broadly: On average, sorted CD4+ and CD8+ cells yielded around 3.5 ug of extracted DNA, with a range of about 0.19 to 30 ug. For healthy donor samples, the average read count was about 10.8 million for CD4+ cells and roughly 11 million for CD8+ cells.

Study-wide findings and limitations: Patients and healthy controls showed no significant difference in CD8+ Simpson's diversity (P=0.060). Approximately 31 CD8+ CDR3 sequences were found in both patients and controls but appeared to be highly expressed in patients and within the immunodominant clones of the patients.

This clonotype has at least ten counts. Its recognized antigen is unknown. It has no much larger one-base neighbor in the sample; base qualities were not kept. The junction shows trimming of 4 bases on V and 2 bases on J, and the gene matches do not reach 10 bases of it. The CDR1 and CDR2 encoded by the germline V gene are MNHEY and SVGAGI. The CDR3 spans 16 residues, from the cysteine through the phenylalanine. Just the 48-base CDR3 DNA is kept, in frame starting at base 1. TCR repertoires of sorted CD4+ and CD8+ blood T cells from severe aplastic anemia patients and healthy subjects were deep-sequenced in the study. Ficoll-Paque density gradient centrifugation was used to isolate peripheral blood mononuclear cells. Before DNA extraction, CD4+ and CD8+ T cells were sorted with FACS or magnetic beads. TCR beta VDJ combination and CDR3 sequence profiling used genomic DNA as the template. TCR repertoire sequencing was run on an Illumina HiSeq 2000. In the authors' own workflow: Repertoires were assessed using TRBV/TRBJ rearrangement plots, CDR3 size and DJ length profiles, and Simpson's diversity index. The most abundant DNA sequence in the deep sequencing data was defined as the immunodominant clone. CDR3 amino acid sequences were checked for sharing between subjects and were compared against published repertoires and the VDJdb database. TCRdb cleaned the public reads at Q25 with fastp, built clones with MiXCR and kept in-frame beta chains. CDR3 protein duplicates are merged, each entry listing the most common genes and DNA. TCRdb's processing, not the authors', yielded these V and J calls. Here the sample has approximately 160,000 distinct CDR3 sequences; 35% to 55% occur a single time. The ten largest clones add up to approximately 1.1% of the sample.

Specimen: sorted CD4+, CD8+, or CD8+CD57+ T cells (not recorded which) from PBMCs. The sequence was obtained from a human donor in good health. The rearranged segments are TRBV6-5 and TRBJ2-5, and 7 junctional nucleotides match TRBD2. The CDR3 in this case is CASSFAQAGPQETQYF. The nucleotide sequence reads as follows: TGTGCCAGCAGTTTTGCTCAAGCGGGACCTCAAGAGACCCAGTACTTC.